This T cell receptor (beta chain) was recorded in a study of early stage breast cancer tumors. Assay: immunoSEQ multiplex PCR; the TCRdb copy retains only in-frame clones and omits some. This repertoire shows roughly 10,000 clones, about 81% found once; its top ten account for 14%. The V gene end was trimmed by 4 bases and the J gene end by 2 bases; junction bases not matched to a gene: 7. Germline V gene lookup returns CDR1 SGHDT and CDR2 YYEEEE. The CDR3 runs to 15 residues. This clone was observed a handful of times. Its specificity is not known. General observations from the study: Most shared enriched TCRB sequences were commonly generated ones.

This TCR was sampled from a person aged 65-85 years with breast cancer. J is TRBJ2-3 and V is TRBV5-6; 7 bases are shared with TRBD2. The sample consisted of breast tumor tissue. As DNA, the CDR3 is TGTGCCAGCAGCAAAGCGGGGTTTCTCACAGATACGCAGTATTTT. This encodes CASSKAGFLTDTQYF.